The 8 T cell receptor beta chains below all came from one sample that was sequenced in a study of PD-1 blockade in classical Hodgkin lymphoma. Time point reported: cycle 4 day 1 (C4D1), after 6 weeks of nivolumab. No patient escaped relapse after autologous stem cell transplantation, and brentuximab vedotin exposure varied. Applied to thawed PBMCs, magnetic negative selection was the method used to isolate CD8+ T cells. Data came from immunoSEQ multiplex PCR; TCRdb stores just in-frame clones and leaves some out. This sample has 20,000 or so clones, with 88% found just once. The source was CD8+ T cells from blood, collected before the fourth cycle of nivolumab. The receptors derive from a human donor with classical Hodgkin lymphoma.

Here the CDR3 reads CASSPRASTGRFYGYTF. CDR3 nucleotide sequence: TGTGCCAGCAGCCCACGGGCTAGCACAGGGAGATTCTATGGCTACACCTTC. J is TRBJ1-2 and V is TRBV5-8; D might be TRBD1 (6 bases). V gave up 4 bases and J gave up 4 bases, with 23 bases separating them. CDR3 size: 17 residues. Germline V lookup: CDR1 SGHTS, CDR2 YDEGEE.

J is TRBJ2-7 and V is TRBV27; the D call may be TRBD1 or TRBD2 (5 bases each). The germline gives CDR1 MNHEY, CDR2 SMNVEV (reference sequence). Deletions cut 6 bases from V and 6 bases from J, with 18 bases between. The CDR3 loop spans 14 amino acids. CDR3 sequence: CASRLQGERREQYF. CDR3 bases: TGTGCCAGCAGACTGCAGGGAGAAAGGCGCGAGCAGTACTTC.

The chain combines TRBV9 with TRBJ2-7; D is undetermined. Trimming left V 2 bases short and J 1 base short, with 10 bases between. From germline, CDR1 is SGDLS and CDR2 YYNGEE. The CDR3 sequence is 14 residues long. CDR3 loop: CASSVQSWSYEQYF. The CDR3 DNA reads TGTGCCAGCAGCGTGCAAAGTTGGTCCTACGAGCAGTACTTC.

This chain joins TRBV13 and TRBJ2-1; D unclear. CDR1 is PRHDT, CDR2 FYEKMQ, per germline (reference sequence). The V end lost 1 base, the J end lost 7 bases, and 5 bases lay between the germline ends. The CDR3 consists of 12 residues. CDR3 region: CASSLEGNEQFF. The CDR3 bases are TGTGCCAGCAGCTTAGAGGGAAATGAGCAGTTCTTC.

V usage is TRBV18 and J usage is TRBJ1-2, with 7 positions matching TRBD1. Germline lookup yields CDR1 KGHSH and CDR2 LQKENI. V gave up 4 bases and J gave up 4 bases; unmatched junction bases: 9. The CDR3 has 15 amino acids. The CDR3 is CASSLRTGGSYGYTF. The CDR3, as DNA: TGTGCCAGCTCACTACGGACAGGCGGGAGCTATGGCTACACCTTC.

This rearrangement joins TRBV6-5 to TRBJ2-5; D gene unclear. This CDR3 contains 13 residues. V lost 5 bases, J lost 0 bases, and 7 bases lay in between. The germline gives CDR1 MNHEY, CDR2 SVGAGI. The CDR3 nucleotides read TGTGCCAGCAGTCCCGGGTACCAAGAGACCCAGTACTTC. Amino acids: CASSPGYQETQYF.

The CDR3 DNA reads as TGTGCCAGTAGAGAAGACGTGTTTAACTATGGCTACACCTTC. This translates into CASREDVFNYGYTF. The V gene is TRBV19, the J gene TRBJ1-2; D not resolved. V was pared by 6 bases and J by 1 base, with 12 bases between. Germline V gives CDR1 LNHDA, CDR2 SQIVND (reference sequence). The CDR3 extends over 14 amino acids.

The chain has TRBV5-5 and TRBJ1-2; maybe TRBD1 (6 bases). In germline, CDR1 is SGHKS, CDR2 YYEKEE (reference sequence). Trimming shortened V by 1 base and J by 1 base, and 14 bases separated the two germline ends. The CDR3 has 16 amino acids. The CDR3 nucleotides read TGTGCCAGCAGCTTGATTGGGGGGCTTAATAACTATGGCTACACCTTC. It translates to CASSLIGGLNNYGYTF.